The T cell receptor beta chain described here comes from a study of identical twins. Study-level points and caveats: Fewer insertions marked abundant cord blood beta clonotypes; young adult naive trended weakly, memory not at all.

Concerning this clonotype: The antigen is undetermined.

Through template switching, a universal primer site was introduced, and the cDNA contained unique molecular identifiers. One entry per CDR3 protein results from TCRdb running MiXCR on the 5' RACE reads. Among more than 400,000 distinct CDR3 sequences, approximately 14% were seen once, and the ten largest hold 0.44%. No donor was unhealthy or non-Caucasian. The V segment lost 5 bases and the J segment 1 base; nucleotides outside the gene matches: 4. The CDR3 is 15 residues long. This sample was shared with a second study, whose subject was yellow fever vaccine responses in identical twins.

The genes are TRBV12-3 or TRBV12-4 and TRBJ2-1, with 8 bases matching TRBD1. Sequences were obtained from CD4+ T cells sorted from blood. The receptor was isolated from a woman aged 18-29 years in good health. CDR3 DNA: TGTGCCAGCAGTCATGGACAGGGTTCCTACAATGAGCAGTTCTTC. Amino acids: CASSHGQGSYNEQFF.